This TCR beta chain comes out of a study of T cells in Graves' hyperthyroidism and ophthalmopathy. Study details: Sampling of peripheral blood happened at initial diagnosis, prior to any treatment.

Patients having uncontrolled infection, another autoimmune disease, pregnancy or lactation were not included. Amplification targeted TCR beta CDR3 regions from RNA transcripts. A set of HTBI primers served as the primers for a first-round RT-PCR of the TCR CDR3. TCRdb reprocessed the multiplex PCR reads with MiXCR, giving one entry per CDR3 protein. The sample includes hundreds of thousands of distinct CDR3 sequences, around 20% of them seen just once. This receptor was taken from a man aged 30 to 39 with Graves' ophthalmopathy. The sequenced sample consisted of blood.

The chain's CDR3 is CASSRGGGQPQHF. The CDR3 DNA reads as TGTGCCAGCAGTAGGGGAGGAGGGCAGCCCCAGCATTTT. The chain links TRBV27 to TRBJ1-5, with D maybe TRBD1 (5 bases). CDR1 MNHEY and CDR2 SMNVEV come from the germline V gene (reference sequence). This CDR3 is 13 amino acids long. The V gene lost 5 bases and the J gene lost 7 bases, with 12 bases spanning the gap.